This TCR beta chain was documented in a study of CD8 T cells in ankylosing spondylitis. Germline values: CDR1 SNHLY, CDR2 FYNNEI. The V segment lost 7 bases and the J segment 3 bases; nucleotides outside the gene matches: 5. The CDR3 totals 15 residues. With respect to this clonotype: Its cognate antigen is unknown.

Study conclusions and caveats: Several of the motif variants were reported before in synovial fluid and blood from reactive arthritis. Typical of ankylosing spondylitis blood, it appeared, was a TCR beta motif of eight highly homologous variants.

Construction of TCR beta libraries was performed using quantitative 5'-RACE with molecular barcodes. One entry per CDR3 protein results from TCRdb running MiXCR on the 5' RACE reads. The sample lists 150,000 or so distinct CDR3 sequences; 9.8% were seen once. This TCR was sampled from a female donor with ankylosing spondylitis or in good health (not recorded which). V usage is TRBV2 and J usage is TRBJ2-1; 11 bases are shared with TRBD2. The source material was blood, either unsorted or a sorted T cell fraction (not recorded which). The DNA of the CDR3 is TGTGCCAGCATCGTACTAGCGGGAGACTACAATGAGCAGTTCTTC. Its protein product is CASIVLAGDYNEQFF.